The 5 T cell receptor beta chains below all came from one sample that was sequenced in a study of Ad26.COV2.S vaccination and SARS-CoV-2 variants. The sample's treatment: around 19 received Ad26.COV2.S at low or high dose, single or two shots; roughly five received placebo; per-sample allocation not given. After the first vaccine or placebo injection, samples were drawn on day 63. Clones were read by immunoSEQ multiplex PCR, and TCRdb kept only the in-frame ones, dropping some. The data show more than 350,000 clones, 80% to 95% seen once. Sequenced material: peripheral blood, taken in a trial of Ad26.COV2.S vaccine versus placebo. These receptors were obtained from a person aged 18-65 years who received the Ad26.COV2.S COVID-19 vaccine or a placebo.

The chain links TRBV5-1 to TRBJ2-7; 11 bases map to TRBD1. Germline trimming cut 4 bases from V and 3 bases from J; bases unmatched to any gene: 9. Germline CDR1 and CDR2: SGHRS and YFSETQ. The CDR3 consists of 16 residues. CDR3 loop: CASSPPPGQGVYEQYF. CDR3 bases: TGCGCCAGCAGCCCACCCCCGGGACAGGGGGTCTACGAGCAGTACTTC.

J is TRBJ1-2 and V is TRBV13, with TRBD1 matching over 12 bases. The trim removed 5 bases at V and 8 bases at J, leaving 12 bases unmatched. The length of the CDR3 is 16 residues. CDR1 is PRHDT and CDR2 is FYEKMQ in the germline V gene (reference sequence). The CDR3 protein is CASSEGLRDRGRGYTF. The CDR3, as DNA: TGTGCCAGCAGCGAAGGACTTCGGGACAGGGGGCGCGGCTACACCTTC.

The chain couples TRBV3-1 (or the pseudogene TRBV3-2) to TRBJ1-6, with D possibly matching TRBD1 (6 bases). Trimming took 7 bases from V and 6 from J, leaving 13 bases between them. The CDR3 consists of 14 residues. The germline V gene encodes CDR1 LGHDT and CDR2 YNNKEL (reference sequence). The CDR3 nucleotides read TGTGCCAGCAAAACAGGGCCTGTTAATTCACCCCTCCACTTT. It codes for CASKTGPVNSPLHF.

The V gene is TRBV5-1, the J gene TRBJ2-2; 10 nucleotides agree with TRBD2. This CDR3 is 16 amino acids long. Germline assignment: CDR1 SGHRS and CDR2 YFSETQ. Trimming at V came to 0 bases and at J to 3 bases, leaving 2 bases not matched to a gene. CDR3 amino acids: CASSLALAGDTGELFF. The CDR3, as DNA: TGCGCCAGCAGCTTGGCTCTAGCGGGAGACACCGGGGAGCTGTTTTTT.

V gene TRBV19 combines with J gene TRBJ2-1; possible D gene TRBD2, 6 bases. CDR3 size: 14 residues. Germline CDR1 and CDR2: LNHDA and SQIVND (reference sequence). The V gene lost 5 bases and the J gene lost 4 bases, with 12 bases spanning the gap. CDR3 nucleotide sequence: TGTGCCAGTAGTGGGGCGGGAAGGTACAATGAGCAGTTCTTC. Translated, it gives CASSGAGRYNEQFF.